The sequence of this TCR beta chain was determined in a study of T cells after yellow fever vaccination. Study in general: Some fractions had low cell numbers, and these were prepared with SMART-Seq v4 Ultra Low Input.

V was shortened by 2 bases and J by 4 bases, with 17 bases between the two germline ends. This CDR3 contains 16 residues. The 5'RACE template-switching step produced TCR cDNA and added a universal primer site and UMIs. Each CDR3 protein is one row after TCRdb ran MiXCR on the 5' RACE reads. The sample lists some 250,000 distinct CDR3 sequences, more than 3.5% occurring once. The study's findings and limits: Subsequent booster samples again held most clones from primary vaccination (around 96% CD4, nearly 90% CD8). The secondary T-cell response peaked on day 5, not day 15, but was weaker.

This clonotype was detected ten times or more. Its antigen is unknown. This clonotype originated in a man aged 18 to 30 who received the YFV17D yellow fever vaccine. Sample: PBMCs, taken 15 days after the yellow fever booster vaccination. The rearrangement joins TRBV12-3 or TRBV12-4 to TRBJ2-5, with D perhaps matching TRBD1 (6 bases). In DNA form, the CDR3 reads TGTGCCAGCAGTTTAAACGGACAGCACGCGGGAGAGACCCAGTACTTC. It encodes CASSLNGQHAGETQYF.